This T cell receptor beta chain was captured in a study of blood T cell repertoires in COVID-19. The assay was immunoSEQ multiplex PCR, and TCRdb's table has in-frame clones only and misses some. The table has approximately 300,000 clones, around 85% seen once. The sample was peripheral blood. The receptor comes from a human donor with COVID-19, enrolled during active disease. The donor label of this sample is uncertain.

The CDR3, as DNA: TGTGCCGCCACCAGGGGGCAAGACTATGGCTACACCTTC. Translation gives CAATRGQDYGYTF. This chain links TRBV28 with TRBJ1-2, with 8 bases identical to TRBD1. The germline CDR1 and CDR2 sequences are MDHEN and SYDVKM. The junction had 8 bases not matched to a gene; V was cut back by 11 bases and J by 3 bases. The CDR3 runs 13 residues.